Listed here are 19 T cell receptor beta chains from one sample, sequenced in a study of beta chain features in type 1 diabetes. TCRB transcripts that were expressed got sequenced, as all of the isolated RNA had been reverse transcribed. Data came from immunoSEQ multiplex PCR; TCRdb stores just in-frame clones and leaves some out. The repertoire consists of about 230,000 clones, with over 7.5% occurring once and the leading ten covering about 0.03%. Material for sequencing was naive CD4+ T cells from blood. The receptors come from a woman younger than 30 in good health.

This clone was counted between two and nine times. This sequence joins TRBV19 and TRBJ1-5; no firm D call. The CDR3 loop spans 15 amino acids. Per germline, CDR1 LNHDA and CDR2 SQIVND (reference sequence). With 5 bases removed from V and 3 bases from J, the gap between germline ends came to 14 bases. The DNA of the CDR3 is TGTGCCAGTAGTCTCGTCGGGAGCCCCAATCAGCCCCAGCATTTT. Translating gives CASSLVGSPNQPQHF. Together with reference TRBV19 and TRBJ1-5, the CDR3 gives the full variable domain: DGGITQSPKYLFRKEGQNVTLSCEQNLNHDAMYWYRQDPGQGLRLIYYSQIVNDFQKGDIAEGYSVSREKKESFPLTVTSAQKNPTAFYLCASSLVGSPNQPQHFGDGTRLSIL.

V gene TRBV2 combines with J gene TRBJ1-5; TRBD1 matches 9 bases. V gave up 6 bases and J gave up 4 bases; unmatched junction bases: 4. CDR1 SNHLY and CDR2 FYNNEI come from the germline V gene. This CDR3 is 14 amino acids long. The CDR3 nucleotides read TGTGCCAGCAGAAATGGACAGGGGAATCAGCCCCAGCATTTT. Translated: CASRNGQGNQPQHF.

The chain joins TRBV7-8 to TRBJ1-1; TRBD1 aligns across 10 bases. Germline V gene lookup returns CDR1 SGHVS and CDR2 FQNEAQ. This CDR3 spans 14 amino acids. V lost 5 bases, J lost 6 bases, and 6 bases stayed unmatched. The CDR3: CASSPPGQGAEAFF. Here the CDR3 DNA reads TGTGCCAGCAGCCCCCCCGGACAGGGGGCTGAAGCTTTCTTT.

This clone was seen a handful of times. The chain combines TRBV5-1 with TRBJ2-5, with D tentatively TRBD1 (5 bases). The germline V and J ends were trimmed by 4 bases and 7 bases, with 17 bases remaining between them. This CDR3 spans 14 amino acids. Germline V CDR1 and CDR2: SGHRS, YFSETQ. CDR3 amino acids: CASSVDISAGTQYF. The CDR3 DNA reads as TGCGCCAGCAGCGTGGACATCTCAGCAGGGACCCAGTACTTC.

This sequence joins TRBV15 and TRBJ2-2, with 8 nucleotides matching TRBD2. Germline-derived CDR1 and CDR2 are LNHNV and YYDKDF (reference sequence). There are 15 residues in the CDR3. The trim removed 6 bases at V and 6 bases at J, leaving 9 bases unmatched. The CDR3 region is CATSPGLDSPGELFF. Here the CDR3 DNA reads TGTGCCACCAGTCCGGGACTAGATTCCCCCGGGGAGCTGTTTTTT.

The V and J genes are TRBV29-1 and TRBJ1-2; TRBD1 is a possible D gene (6 bases). CDR3 length: 13 residues. CDR1 SQVTM and CDR2 ANQGSEA come from the germline V gene. The V end lost 7 bases, the J end lost 4 bases, and 16 bases lay between the germline ends. CDR3 protein: CSAAQGNTYGYTF. The CDR3 bases are TGCAGCGCTGCCCAGGGGAATACCTATGGCTACACCTTC.

This clone showed up just a few times. The rearrangement joins TRBV5-4 to TRBJ2-5; 10 positions match TRBD2. V gave up 4 bases and J gave up 5 bases; unmatched junction bases: 8. Germline values: CDR1 SGHNT, CDR2 YYREEE (reference sequence). The CDR3 covers 15 residues. CDR3 amino acids: CASSRRSGREETQYF. DNA for the CDR3: TGTGCCAGCAGCCGTAGGAGCGGGAGGGAGGAGACCCAGTACTTC.

In its sample, this clone was seen a few times. Other DNA sequences in this sample translate to the same CDR3. The chain uses TRBV6-1 and TRBJ1-2; D might be TRBD1 (6 bases). The CDR3 spans 14 residues. Germline V lookup: CDR1 MNHNS, CDR2 SASEGT. V lost 9 bases and J lost 2, with 16 bases in between. The CDR3: CASTSGGANYGYTF. The CDR3 nucleotides are TGTGCCAGTACCTCGGGGGGCGCCAACTATGGCTACACCTTC.

The sample holds a few counts of this clone. This chain connects TRBV2 to TRBJ1-6; possibly TRBD1 for D (6 bases). V lost 5 bases to trimming and J lost 0 bases, with 14 bases between them. CDR1 is SNHLY and CDR2 is FYNNEI in the germline V gene. The CDR3 loop spans 17 amino acids. CDR3 coding DNA: TGTGCCAGCAGTCTTAGGGGGTTAGGCTCCTATAATTCACCCCTCCACTTT. Amino acid sequence: CASSLRGLGSYNSPLHF.

This clone showed up just a few times. This chain links TRBV5-1 with TRBJ2-1, with TRBD2 as a possible D gene (6 bases). Trimming left V 0 bases short and J 8 bases short, with 12 bases between. The length of the CDR3 is 14 residues. In germline, CDR1 is SGHRS, CDR2 YFSETQ. CDR3 residues: CASSLASGEDEQFF. In DNA form, the CDR3 reads TGCGCCAGCAGCTTGGCCTCCGGGGAGGATGAGCAGTTCTTC.

This clone was detected only a few times. CDR3 residues: CASSVQDRETQYF. In DNA form, the CDR3 reads TGTGCCAGCAGTGTACAGGACCGTGAGACCCAGTACTTC. The J gene is TRBJ2-5, the V gene TRBV6-1, with D possibly matching TRBD1 (5 bases). The germline CDR1 and CDR2 sequences are MNHNS and SASEGT. The CDR3 sequence is 13 residues long. V lost 4 bases and J lost 5, with 11 bases in between.

The CDR3 coding sequence is TGTGCCAGCAGCCCCAGGGGGCGCCTGGACACTGAAGCTTTCTTT. Protein product: CASSPRGRLDTEAFF. The V call is TRBV14, the J call TRBJ1-1; TRBD1 matches at 8 bases. The V gene's germline CDR1 is SGHDN and CDR2 FVKESK. The CDR3 is 15 amino acids. J lost 3 bases, V lost 4 bases, and 7 bases had no gene match.

This clone was found a few times. Additional DNA sequences in this sample encode the identical CDR3. The V gene is TRBV5-1, the J gene TRBJ2-3; D may be TRBD1 (5 bases). Germline V gives CDR1 SGHRS, CDR2 YFSETQ. The CDR3 consists of 14 residues. The V and J ends lost 0 bases and 2 bases respectively, with 7 bases between them. The CDR3 sequence: CASSLGQNTDTQYF. CDR3 nucleotide sequence: TGCGCCAGCAGCTTGGGACAGAACACAGATACGCAGTATTTT. The full variable domain, in which reference TRBV5-1 and TRBJ2-3 provide the parts outside the CDR3, is KAGVTQTPRYLIKTRGQQVTLSCSPISGHRSVSWYQQTPGQGLQFLFEYFSETQRNKGNFPGRFSGRQFSNSRSEMNVSTLELGDSALYLCASSLGQNTDTQYFGPGTRLTVL.

The V gene is TRBV5-4, the J gene TRBJ2-2; 9 bases map to TRBD1. V was clipped by 0 bases and J by 6 bases; unmatched bases: 6. The CDR3 is 16 amino acids. Germline V CDR1 and CDR2: SGHNT, YYREEE (reference sequence). CDR3 region: CASSLEGTGRAGELFF. Here the CDR3 DNA reads TGTGCCAGCAGCTTGGAAGGGACAGGGCGGGCCGGGGAGCTGTTTTTT.

This clone showed up just a few times. J is TRBJ1-1 and V is TRBV9, with 7 bases fitting TRBD1. The V gene's germline CDR1 is SGDLS and CDR2 YYNGEE. V was pared by 3 bases and J by 1 base, with 9 bases of the junction left unmatched. The CDR3 sequence is 16 residues long. The CDR3 spells CASSGQGRPWNTEAFF. CDR3 DNA: TGTGCCAGCAGCGGACAGGGCCGCCCCTGGAACACTGAAGCTTTCTTT.

The gene calls are TRBV2 and TRBJ2-1, with 10 positions matching TRBD1. The CDR3 length is 15 residues. Trimming removed 4 bases from V and 7 bases from J; junction bases left unmatched: 7. Germline V CDR1 and CDR2: SNHLY, FYNNEI. The CDR3, as DNA: TGTGCCAGCAGTGTTCGGACAGGGGGTGGTAATGAGCAGTTCTTC. Translating gives CASSVRTGGGNEQFF.

This rearrangement joins TRBV27 to TRBJ2-7, with 8 positions matching TRBD2. With 4 bases clipped from V and 2 bases from J, the junction kept 10 bases outside the gene matches. The CDR3 sequence is 16 residues long. Germline V CDR1 and CDR2: MNHEY, SMNVEV (reference sequence). CDR3 protein: CASSSTSGRPPYEQYF. The CDR3 nucleotides are TGTGCCAGCAGTTCGACGAGCGGGAGACCCCCCTACGAGCAGTACTTC.

The chain employs TRBV30 and TRBJ1-4; TRBD1 matches 9 bases. Germline values: CDR1 GTSNPN, CDR2 SVGIG (reference sequence). The CDR3 totals 15 residues. With V trimmed by 2 bases and J by 6 bases, 7 bases remained unmatched. CDR3 residues: CAWSPPGQGDEKLFF. The DNA of the CDR3 is TGTGCCTGGAGTCCCCCGGGACAGGGAGATGAAAAACTGTTTTTT. Supplemented by reference TRBV30 and TRBJ1-4, the full variable domain reads SQTIHQWPATLVQPVGSPLSLECTVEGTSNPNLYWYRQAAGRGLQLLFYSVGIGQISSEVPQNLSASRPQDRQFILSSKKLLLSDSGFYLCAWSPPGQGDEKLFFGSGTQLSVL.

This clone was counted between two and nine times. The chain uses TRBV19 and TRBJ1-5; 9 bases fit TRBD1. Germline loops: CDR1 LNHDA, CDR2 SQIVND (reference sequence). After removal of 3 bases from V and 7 bases from J, the junction contained 10 bases not matched to a gene. This CDR3 spans 16 amino acids. The CDR3 region has the DNA TGTGCCAGTAGTATCCCCATACAGGGGGCAGGGCAGCCCCAGCATTTT. It encodes CASSIPIQGAGQPQHF.